This T cell receptor beta chain appears in the sequencing data of a study of post-analysis software for immune sequencing data. Across the whole study: Disease trajectories encompassed relapsing-remitting, secondary progressive and progressive-relapsing multiple sclerosis.

General observations from the study: F measure grouped same-batch samples tightly together. Five or six TRBV segments (TRBV5-6, TRBV5-1 and TRBV20-1 among them) occurred more frequently in patients than in controls.

Incorporated into the TCR beta cDNA libraries were unique molecular identifiers, which served to reduce PCR and sequencing biases. The T cell input of about 0.9 to 10 million gave 400,000 to 500,000 cDNA molecules. MiXCR, run by TCRdb on the PCR reads, gives a single entry per CDR3 protein. The sample holds approximately 770,000 distinct CDR3 sequences, about 45% seen once. Germline V gene lookup returns CDR1 WNHNN and CDR2 SYGVQD (reference sequence). The CDR3 consists of 14 residues. Between the trimmed V and J ends, which lost 10 bases and 0 bases, there was a span of 12 bases. This clonotype was seen a few times. The antigen remains undetermined.

The material sequenced was blood. V gene TRBV10-1 combines with J gene TRBJ1-4; TRBD1 is a possible D gene (6 bases). The receptor was derived from a girl under 18 with multiple sclerosis. The CDR3 nucleotides read TGCGCCATTAAAGGACAGTCAACTAATGAAAAACTGTTTTTT. This sequence encodes CAIKGQSTNEKLFF.